This passage covers 9 T cell receptor beta chains from one sample sequenced in a study of beta chain features in type 1 diabetes. Expressed TCRB transcripts were sequenced because the isolated RNA had all been reverse transcribed beforehand. TCRdb keeps only in-frame clones here, not all; method: immunoSEQ multiplex PCR. This table holds around 430,000 clones, 30% found once. Sequencing was done on a sample of naive CD4+ T cells from blood. The source is a young man in good health.

The chain is built from TRBV30 and TRBJ2-2, with 10 bases matching TRBD1. The CDR3 runs 17 residues. Germline CDR1 and CDR2: GTSNPN and SVGIG (reference sequence). With 2 bases clipped from V and 6 bases from J, the junction kept 12 bases outside the gene matches. The chain's CDR3 is CAWSRDRMGTGAGELFF. As DNA, the CDR3 is TGTGCCTGGAGTAGGGACAGGATGGGGACAGGGGCCGGGGAGCTGTTTTTT.

This sequence joins TRBV15 and TRBJ2-5, with TRBD1 identical over 8 bases. Unmatched junction bases numbered 3, after V lost 1 base and J lost 5 bases. The CDR3 is 14 residues long. From germline, CDR1 is LNHNV and CDR2 YYDKDF (reference sequence). The chain's CDR3 is CATSRGDRSETQYF. The DNA of the CDR3 is TGTGCCACCAGCAGAGGGGACAGGTCCGAGACCCAGTACTTC.

This clone was seen a handful of times. The chain uses TRBV4-3 and TRBJ2-1, with D hard to call. V lost 0 bases and J lost 4, with 16 bases in between. From germline, CDR1 is LGHNA and CDR2 YSLEER. CDR3 length equals 17 residues. The CDR3 nucleotides read TGCGCCAGCAGCCAAGATCAACCTCCCTTTAGTTACAATGAGCAGTTCTTC. Protein: CASSQDQPPFSYNEQFF.

The V call is TRBV7-6, the J call TRBJ2-5; 7 bases are a match to TRBD1. CDR3 size: 14 residues. Germline lookup yields CDR1 SGHVS and CDR2 FNYEAQ. The V segment lost 5 bases and the J segment 2 bases; nucleotides outside the gene matches: 5. CDR3 nucleotide sequence: TGTGCCAGCAGCCCTGACAGGGCTCAAGAGACCCAGTACTTC. Translating it yields CASSPDRAQETQYF.

This sequence joins TRBV7-9 and TRBJ2-1; D unresolved. The V end was cut by 5 bases, the J end by 8 bases, with 7 bases between. The CDR3 extends over 11 amino acids. CDR1 and CDR2 from the germline V gene are SEHNR and FQNEAQ (reference sequence). Here the CDR3 reads CASSHLDEQFF. Here the CDR3 DNA reads TGTGCCAGCAGCCACTTGGATGAGCAGTTCTTC.

This clone has a handful of counts. This chain joins TRBV10-3 and TRBJ2-2; TRBD1 matches at 7 bases. There are 16 residues in the CDR3. Germline V gene sequence: CDR1 ENHRY, CDR2 SYGVKD. After removal of 2 bases from V and 5 bases from J, the junction contained 8 bases not matched to a gene. CDR3 in amino acids: CAISEGTGVDTGELFF. The CDR3 nucleotides read TGTGCCATCAGTGAGGGCACAGGGGTAGATACCGGGGAGCTGTTTTTT.

In this sample, this clone turned up a few times. CDR3 in amino acids: CAWSPTGFYGYTF. For the CDR3, the DNA is TGTGCCTGGAGTCCTACAGGGTTCTATGGCTACACCTTC. The rearrangement uses TRBV30 and TRBJ1-2; possibly TRBD1 for D (6 bases). V was shortened by 2 bases and J by 4 bases, with 11 bases between the two germline ends. This CDR3 spans 13 amino acids. Per germline, CDR1 GTSNPN and CDR2 SVGIG (reference sequence).

The V gene is TRBV10-3, the J gene TRBJ1-1, with a weak D call TRBD1 (6 bases). Germline V CDR1 and CDR2: ENHRY, SYGVKD. The V end was cut by 6 bases, the J end by 2 bases, with 13 bases between. This CDR3 comprises 14 residues. DNA of the CDR3: TGTGCCATCAGGACGGACAGTCTAAACACTGAAGCTTTCTTT. Its protein product is CAIRTDSLNTEAFF.

The chain combines TRBV30 with TRBJ1-2; D not resolved. CDR3 length: 12 amino acids. CDR1 is GTSNPN, CDR2 SVGIG, per germline (reference sequence). Trimming cost V 0 bases and J 5 bases, with 7 bases left between them. Here the CDR3 DNA reads TGTGCCTGGAGTGTACTGCGGTATGGCTACACCTTC. It specifies CAWSVLRYGYTF.